The 32 T cell receptor beta chains in this list originate from one sample, sequenced in a study of T-cell reconstitution after alpha-beta-depleted transplantation in children. A library of TCRbeta sequences, prepared with unique molecular identifiers, was generated. TCRdb passed the PCR reads through MiXCR, listing each CDR3 protein once. The repertoire holds around 200,000 distinct CDR3 sequences, with about 6.8% as singletons. The sample was PBMCs from the stem cell graft donor, taken from the stem cell graft. These TCRs come from a human donor who donated a stem cell graft to a child with Wiskott-Aldrich syndrome.

This clonotype occurred many times. The V and J genes are TRBV4-2 and TRBJ1-1; D ambiguous. The ends were cut back, 3 bases at V and 0 bases at J, with 14 bases in the middle. The CDR3 extends over 16 amino acids. Germline CDR1 and CDR2: LGHNA and YNFKEQ. The CDR3 loop reads CASSQDRTILNTEAFF. CDR3 DNA sequence: TGTGCCAGCAGCCAGGATAGGACGATTCTGAACACTGAAGCTTTCTTT.

This clonotype was counted at least ten times. The chain has TRBV12-5 and TRBJ1-2; TRBD1 matches at 8 bases. The length of the CDR3 is 14 residues. V dropped 7 bases and J dropped 0; count of bases not matched to a gene: 4. Looked up from germline, CDR1 is LGHNT and CDR2 is FRNRAP. CDR3 in DNA: TGTGCTAGTGAAGGACAGGGAGCTAACTATGGCTACACCTTC. Translated: CASEGQGANYGYTF. The full variable domain, with the rest looked up from reference TRBV12-5 and TRBJ1-2, is DARVTQTPRHKVTEMGQEVTMRCQPILGHNTVFWYRQTMMQGLELLAYFRNRAPLDDSGMPKDRFSAEMPDATLATLKIQPSEPRDSAVYFCASEGQGANYGYTFGSGTRLTVV.

The chain employs TRBV3-1 and TRBJ2-5; a weak D match, TRBD1 (5 bases). Germline V gene data show CDR1 as LGHDT and CDR2 as YNNKEL (reference sequence). Between the trimmed V and J ends, which lost 2 bases and 7 bases, there was a span of 20 bases. This CDR3 spans 16 amino acids. CDR3 coding DNA: TGTGCCAGCAGCCAACCAGCCCTTACAGGTTTTGGGACCCAGTACTTC. Its protein is CASSQPALTGFGTQYF.

This clonotype was recorded many times. The chain couples TRBV20-1 to TRBJ1-6; D remains unclear. The germline V gene has CDR1 DFQATT and CDR2 SNEGSKA (reference sequence). The CDR3 has 14 residues. V was clipped by 4 bases and J by 0 bases, with 7 bases between them. Written as DNA, the CDR3 is TGCAGTGCTACAAGGAGCTCCTATAATTCACCCCTCCACTTT. This gives the protein CSATRSSYNSPLHF.

This clonotype came up once. One base away lies a much larger clone, so this may be a sequencing read error. The genes are TRBV7-8 and TRBJ2-5, with a possible D match to TRBD2 (5 bases). The V end was cut by 6 bases, the J end by 3 bases, with 14 bases between. This CDR3 has 14 amino acids. CDR1 is SGHVS, CDR2 FQNEAQ, per germline. CDR3 residues: CASRTTSREETQYF. For the CDR3, the DNA is TGTGCCAGCAGGACTACTAGTCGGGAAGAGACCCAGTACTTC.

The rearrangement links TRBV5-1 to TRBJ2-1, with D perhaps TRBD2 (5 bases). Germline loops: CDR1 SGHRS, CDR2 YFSETQ. V dropped 3 bases and J dropped 8 bases, with 21 bases sitting between them. The CDR3 extends over 16 amino acids. The CDR3 bases are TGCGCCAGCAGCTCTACAGCAGCGGTTAATTTCGATGAGCAGTTCTTC. This codes for CASSSTAAVNFDEQFF. Full variable domain (outside the CDR3, taken from reference TRBV5-1 and TRBJ2-1): KAGVTQTPRYLIKTRGQQVTLSCSPISGHRSVSWYQQTPGQGLQFLFEYFSETQRNKGNFPGRFSGRQFSNSRSEMNVSTLELGDSALYLCASSSTAAVNFDEQFFGPGTRLTVL.

Turning to this clonotype: Germline is not matched at one junction end, which may reflect a read error. The rearrangement uses TRBV20-1 and TRBJ2-1, with 10 bases lining up with TRBD1. Germline V gives CDR1 DFQATT, CDR2 SNEGSKA (reference sequence). CDR3 length: 21 residues. The CDR3 nucleotides read TGCTGTGCTAGGGGACAGGGGACAACTAGCGCCGCCAAGGCCTTCTACAATGAGCAGTTCTTC. Residues: CCARGQGTTSAAKAFYNEQFF.

The sample holds many counts of this clonotype. The V call is TRBV4-2, the J call TRBJ2-1, with 7 bases matching TRBD2. CDR3 length: 17 residues. Unmatched junction bases numbered 10, after V lost 1 base and J lost 4 bases. Per germline, CDR1 LGHNA and CDR2 YNFKEQ. The DNA for the CDR3 is TGTGCCAGCAGCCAAGTATCGAGCAGCGGGAATTACAATGAGCAGTTCTTC. Amino acid sequence: CASSQVSSSGNYNEQFF.

This clonotype has a count of ten or more. The chain carries TRBV13 and TRBJ2-6; 10 nucleotides line up with TRBD1. CDR3 length equals 17 residues. The trim removed 5 bases at V and 0 bases at J, leaving 4 bases unmatched. CDR1 and CDR2 (germline): PRHDT, FYEKMQ (reference sequence). CDR3: CASSQGQGSSGANVLTF. The CDR3 bases are TGTGCCAGCAGCCAGGGACAGGGGTCCTCTGGGGCCAACGTCCTGACTTTC.

In this sample, this clonotype turned up many times. This rearrangement joins TRBV12-3 or TRBV12-4 to TRBJ1-2; tentative D call: TRBD1 (5 bases). V gave up 2 bases and J gave up 1 base, with 8 bases separating them. The CDR3 totals 14 residues. CDR3 in DNA: TGTGCCAGCAGTTTACCGACAGATAACTATGGCTACACCTTC. Translated, it gives CASSLPTDNYGYTF.

The sample holds many counts of this clonotype. The rearrangement joins TRBV6-6 to TRBJ2-1; no reliable D call. Germline values: CDR1 MNHNY, CDR2 SVGAGI (reference sequence). The CDR3 is made up of 12 amino acids. V was cut by 5 bases and J by 11 bases, with 13 bases left in between. Here the CDR3 reads CASSPSTSKQFF. CDR3 coding DNA: TGTGCCAGCAGTCCCTCTACCTCAAAGCAGTTCTTC.

This clonotype was observed many times. The genes are TRBV11-2 and TRBJ2-1, with no clear D. Trimming left V 1 base short and J 5 bases short, with 6 bases between. Germline loops: CDR1 SGHAT, CDR2 FQNNGV. The CDR3 has 13 amino acids. CDR3 nucleotide sequence: TGTGCCAGCAGCTTAGGGCGGCACAATGAGCAGTTCTTC. Protein product: CASSLGRHNEQFF.

There are a few counts of this clonotype. The chain is built from TRBV4-3 and TRBJ2-1; 12 bases agree with TRBD2. The CDR3 covers 19 residues. Germline values: CDR1 LGHNA, CDR2 YSLEER. The junction had 9 bases not matched to a gene; V was cut back by 0 bases and J by 3 bases. CDR3 coding DNA: TGCGCCAGCAGCCAAGAACTAGCGGGAGGCACCGGCCTCTACAATGAGCAGTTCTTC. Protein sequence: CASSQELAGGTGLYNEQFF.

This clonotype was counted ten times or more. The chain employs TRBV12-3 or TRBV12-4 and TRBJ2-1, with D unresolved. The CDR3 spans 13 residues. The V end lost 5 bases, the J end lost 4 bases, and 9 bases lay between the germline ends. The CDR3 DNA sequence: TGTGCCAGCAGTCTAGGACGGTACAATGAGCAGTTCTTC. Its translation is CASSLGRYNEQFF.

At least ten counts were recorded for this clonotype. V usage is TRBV5-6 and J usage is TRBJ2-7; maybe TRBD2 (6 bases). CDR1 is SGHDT and CDR2 is YYEEEE in the germline V gene. The V end lost 5 bases, the J end lost 3 bases, and 15 bases lay between the germline ends. CDR3 length equals 14 residues. The CDR3 DNA reads as TGTGCCAGCAGTCCCCCGGGACTCCACTACGAGCAGTACTTC. It yields the protein CASSPPGLHYEQYF.

In this sample, this clonotype turned up many times. The chain couples TRBV11-2 to TRBJ2-5, with 10 positions matching TRBD2. Germline V gene lookup returns CDR1 SGHAT and CDR2 FQNNGV. Trimming removed 3 bases from V and 1 base from J; junction bases left unmatched: 2. CDR3 length equals 15 residues. The CDR3 protein is CASSLPSGGQETQYF. DNA for the CDR3: TGTGCCAGCAGCTTGCCTAGCGGGGGCCAAGAGACCCAGTACTTC.

In this sample, this clonotype turned up once. This chain joins TRBV7-9 and TRBJ2-3; 9 bases are a match to TRBD1. With V trimmed by 5 bases and J by 2 bases, 5 bases remained unmatched. CDR1 and CDR2 from the germline V gene are SEHNR and FQNEAQ (reference sequence). The CDR3 covers 15 residues. CDR3 sequence: CASSQQGAFTDTQYF. In DNA form, the CDR3 reads TGTGCCAGCAGCCAACAGGGGGCTTTCACAGATACGCAGTATTTT. Based on the CDR3 plus reference TRBV7-9 and TRBJ2-3, the full variable domain is DTGVSQNPRHKITKRGQNVTFRCDPISEHNRLYWYRQTLGQGPEFLTYFQNEAQLEKSRLLSDRFSAERPKGSFSTLEIQRTEQGDSAMYLCASSQQGAFTDTQYFGPGTRLTVL.

V and J are TRBV7-8 and TRBJ2-3, with D perhaps matching TRBD2 (5 bases). The CDR3 runs to 14 residues. V was shortened by 4 bases and J by 3 bases, with 11 bases between the two germline ends. Germline-derived CDR1 and CDR2 are SGHVS and FQNEAQ. The DNA of the CDR3 is TGTGCCAGCAGCTATGGACTGGGAACAGATACGCAGTATTTT. Protein: CASSYGLGTDTQYF.

At least ten counts were recorded for this clonotype. The chain has TRBV10-3 and TRBJ2-3, with D perhaps TRBD2 (6 bases). The CDR3 is 14 residues long. Trimming took off 10 bases at V and 4 bases at J, with 18 bases between the two ends. Germline values: CDR1 ENHRY, CDR2 SYGVKD. The DNA for the CDR3 is TGTGCCACCCGTTTGGAACTAGCATCAGATACGCAGTATTTT. It specifies CATRLELASDTQYF.

There are many counts of this clonotype. The chain couples TRBV7-9 to TRBJ1-4; D is unclear. The CDR3 is 14 residues long. Germline V gene sequence: CDR1 SEHNR, CDR2 FQNEAQ (reference sequence). The V gene lost 2 bases and the J gene lost 8 bases, with 12 bases spanning the gap. This chain's CDR3 is CASSLNGPREKLFF. DNA of the CDR3: TGTGCCAGCAGCTTAAACGGGCCTCGGGAAAAACTGTTTTTT.

In this sample, this clonotype turned up a few times. This chain connects TRBV7-7 to TRBJ2-7; 9 bases fit TRBD1. The CDR3 contains 13 residues. J lost 6 bases, V lost 5 bases, and 5 bases had no gene match. Germline V lookup: CDR1 SSHAT, CDR2 FNYEAQ (reference sequence). CDR3 DNA: TGTGCCAGCAGCCCCCTACAGGGGGCCGAGCAGTACTTC. This sequence encodes CASSPLQGAEQYF.

The chain couples TRBV12-3 or TRBV12-4 to TRBJ1-4; possible D gene TRBD1, 5 bases. V shed 6 bases and J shed 7 bases, with 15 bases lying between them. CDR3 size: 14 residues. DNA of the CDR3: TGTGCCAGCAGCTCAGGAGGGGTTGGTGAAAAACTGTTTTTT. This translates into CASSSGGVGEKLFF.

Many counts were recorded for this clonotype. The V call is TRBV25-1, the J call TRBJ2-7, with 8 bases fitting TRBD2. Germline loops: CDR1 MGHDK, CDR2 SYGVNS. With V trimmed by 4 bases and J by 5 bases, 16 bases remained unmatched. The CDR3 consists of 17 residues. Here the CDR3 reads CASSAKVKGGGFDEQYF. CDR3 nucleotide sequence: TGTGCCAGCAGTGCGAAGGTTAAGGGCGGGGGGTTTGACGAGCAGTACTTC.

This clonotype was recorded many times. The chain links TRBV29-1 to TRBJ2-3; tentatively, D is TRBD1 (6 bases). CDR1 and CDR2 (germline): SQVTM, ANQGSEA. V lost 8 bases and J lost 0, with 12 bases in between. CDR3 length: 13 residues. The CDR3 coding sequence is TGCAGCTCCCACAGGGCTAGCACAGATACGCAGTATTTT. Protein product: CSSHRASTDTQYF.

This clonotype was counted ten times or more. CDR3 sequence (DNA): TGTGCCAGCAGTTTACCTAGGACTAGCACTTACTACGAGCAGTACTTC. The encoded protein is CASSLPRTSTYYEQYF. The chain employs TRBV6-2 or TRBV6-3 and TRBJ2-7; 8 bases fit TRBD2. Germline V gene sequence: CDR1 MNHEY, CDR2 SVGEGT. The CDR3 runs to 16 residues. Germline trimming cut 4 bases from V and 3 bases from J; bases unmatched to any gene: 11.

Ten or more counts support this clonotype. The rearrangement uses TRBV20-1 and TRBJ2-5; 9 bases align to TRBD2. Losses at the gene ends were 0 bases for V and 3 bases for J; bases not matched to a gene: 5. Germline V CDR1 and CDR2: DFQATT, SNEGSKA (reference sequence). There are 15 residues in the CDR3. CDR3 bases: TGCAGTGCTAGAGACCAAGGACTAGCGAAAGAGACCCAGTACTTC. It encodes CSARDQGLAKETQYF.

This clonotype was observed many times. V gene TRBV20-1 combines with J gene TRBJ2-5; D is undetermined. This CDR3 has 15 residues. CDR1 and CDR2 from the germline V gene are DFQATT and SNEGSKA (reference sequence). The germline V and J ends were trimmed by 0 bases and 1 base, with 12 bases remaining between them. Here the CDR3 reads CSARDRGGSQETQYF. The CDR3 nucleotides are TGCAGTGCTAGAGATCGTGGCGGCAGCCAAGAGACCCAGTACTTC.

This clonotype was recorded many times. V and J are TRBV20-1 and TRBJ1-5; no reliable D call. Germline V gene lookup returns CDR1 DFQATT and CDR2 SNEGSKA (reference sequence). The CDR3 totals 13 residues. Trimming took 1 base from V and 5 from J, leaving 9 bases between them. The CDR3 reads CSARVQTDQPQHF. DNA of the CDR3: TGCAGTGCTAGAGTTCAAACCGATCAGCCCCAGCATTTT.

This clonotype was counted many times. The V call is TRBV12-3 or TRBV12-4, the J call TRBJ2-7; D call uncertain. The CDR3 length is 14 residues. Trimming removed 5 bases at V and 2 bases at J, with 13 bases between. CDR3 bases: TGTGCCAGCAGTCTACGCGAATGGGCCTACGAGCAGTACTTC. Translation gives CASSLREWAYEQYF.

DNA for the CDR3: TGTGCCAGCAGCCCAGCGACAGGGACCTCCTACGAGCAGTACTTC. Translating it yields CASSPATGTSYEQYF. The genes are TRBV7-9 and TRBJ2-7, with TRBD1 identical over 7 bases. Per germline, CDR1 SEHNR and CDR2 FQNEAQ (reference sequence). The CDR3 contains 15 residues. With V trimmed by 5 bases and J by 0 bases, 7 bases remained unmatched. Supplemented by reference TRBV7-9 and TRBJ2-7, the full variable domain reads DTGVSQNPRHKITKRGQNVTFRCDPISEHNRLYWYRQTLGQGPEFLTYFQNEAQLEKSRLLSDRFSAERPKGSFSTLEIQRTEQGDSAMYLCASSPATGTSYEQYFGPGTRLTVT.

This clonotype was detected only a few times. This sequence joins TRBV5-1 and TRBJ2-2; no firm D call. V was clipped by 0 bases and J by 5 bases, with 8 bases between them. The CDR3 contains 14 residues. Looked up from germline, CDR1 is SGHRS and CDR2 is YFSETQ. The CDR3 protein is CASSLALGTGELFF. The CDR3 DNA is TGCGCCAGCAGCTTGGCCCTCGGGACCGGGGAGCTGTTTTTT.

This clonotype has at least ten counts. This rearrangement joins TRBV7-9 to TRBJ1-2; D ambiguous. CDR1 and CDR2 from the germline V gene are SEHNR and FQNEAQ (reference sequence). The ends were cut back, 2 bases at V and 5 bases at J, with 12 bases in the middle. This CDR3 is built from 14 residues. The CDR3: CASSLMAGLYGYTF. The CDR3 DNA reads TGTGCCAGCAGCTTAATGGCAGGTCTTTATGGCTACACCTTC. The whole variable domain, remainder taken from reference TRBV7-9 and TRBJ1-2, is DTGVSQNPRHKITKRGQNVTFRCDPISEHNRLYWYRQTLGQGPEFLTYFQNEAQLEKSRLLSDRFSAERPKGSFSTLEIQRTEQGDSAMYLCASSLMAGLYGYTFGSGTRLTVV.